A selection of T cell receptor beta chains follows, all from one sample in a study of T-cell reconstitution after alpha-beta-depleted transplantation in children. In TCRdb, the PCR reads were re-called with MiXCR into one record per CDR3 protein. The repertoire holds some 200,000 distinct CDR3 sequences, 9.7% seen once, with approximately 4.7% in the top ten. The material sequenced was PBMCs from the stem cell graft donor, taken from the stem cell graft. These receptors all stem from a human donor who donated a stem cell graft to a child with SCID. CDR3s include the opening cysteine and the closing phenylalanine or tryptophan. A D gene is named only where the DNA matches it firmly. Size tells how often a clone was seen (once, few, many) or the class of an expanded clone, and some rows leave it out.

v_call: TRBV4-2; d_call: TRBD1; j_call: TRBJ2-7; clone_size: many; cdr3_nt: TGTGCCAGCAGCCAATCGTTGTTAACAGGGGATGGATATAGCAAGCAGTACTTC; cdr3_aa: CASSQSLLTGDGYSKQYF
v_call: TRBV6-1; d_call: -; j_call: TRBJ2-5; clone_size: many; cdr3_nt: TGTGCCAGCAGGAGGGGCCAAGAGACCCAGTACTTC; cdr3_aa: CASRRGQETQYF
v_call: TRBV12-3/TRBV12-4; d_call: TRBD1; j_call: TRBJ1-2; clone_size: many; cdr3_nt: TGTGCCAGCACCCGACAGGGTAACTATGGCTACACCTTC; cdr3_aa: CASTRQGNYGYTF
v_call: TRBV5-4; d_call: TRBD1; j_call: TRBJ1-2; clone_size: few; cdr3_nt: TGTGCCAGCGGAAGGGACAGGAACTATGGCTACACCTTC; cdr3_aa: CASGRDRNYGYTF
v_call: TRBV5-6; d_call: -; j_call: TRBJ1-5; clone_size: many; cdr3_nt: TGTGCCAGCAGCACCGGGACAACCCACCCCAATCAGCCCCAGCATTTT; cdr3_aa: CASSTGTTHPNQPQHF
v_call: TRBV20-1; d_call: TRBD2; j_call: TRBJ2-1; clone_size: many; cdr3_nt: TGCAGTGCTAGAGCCTCCGGGGGGTACGGGCCTTACAATGAGCAGTTCTTC; cdr3_aa: CSARASGGYGPYNEQFF
v_call: TRBV5-1; d_call: -; j_call: TRBJ2-5; clone_size: many; cdr3_nt: TGCGCCAGCAGCTACGCCGAGACCCAGTACTTC; cdr3_aa: CASSYAETQYF
v_call: TRBV29-1; d_call: -; j_call: TRBJ1-1; clone_size: many; cdr3_nt: TGCAGCGTGGGGACGGGGGACACTGAAGCTTTCTTT; cdr3_aa: CSVGTGDTEAFF
v_call: TRBV6-2/TRBV6-3; d_call: TRBD1; j_call: TRBJ2-7; clone_size: many; cdr3_nt: TGTGCCAGCAGTGAAACGGGACAGGGGGCTTACGAGCAGTACTTC; cdr3_aa: CASSETGQGAYEQYF
v_call: TRBV5-6; d_call: -; j_call: TRBJ1-2; clone_size: many; cdr3_nt: TGTGCCAGCAGTCCCGGGAAGGGGACCTATGGCTACACCTTC; cdr3_aa: CASSPGKGTYGYTF
v_call: TRBV29-1; d_call: -; j_call: TRBJ2-4; clone_size: few; cdr3_nt: TGCAGCGTTGTGGCAGGGGTCGGCATTCAGTACTTC; cdr3_aa: CSVVAGVGIQYF
v_call: TRBV10-2; d_call: -; j_call: TRBJ2-7; clone_size: -; cdr3_nt: TGCGCCAGCAGTCCTCTTTCCTACGAGCAGTACTTC; cdr3_aa: CASSPLSYEQYF
v_call: TRBV20-1; d_call: -; j_call: TRBJ1-6; clone_size: many; cdr3_nt: TGCAGTGCTAGAGGGGTGATGGGACGATCCCTCCACTTT; cdr3_aa: CSARGVMGRSLHF
v_call: TRBV15; d_call: -; j_call: TRBJ1-1; clone_size: many; cdr3_nt: TGTGCCACCAGCAGAGACAGGGGAAGAGGCACTGAAGCTTTCTTT; cdr3_aa: CATSRDRGRGTEAFF
v_call: TRBV2; d_call: -; j_call: TRBJ1-1; clone_size: many; cdr3_nt: TGTGCCAGCAGGGAACGGAGTTTTGGACAGCCAATTGAAGCTTTCTTT; cdr3_aa: CASRERSFGQPIEAFF
v_call: TRBV20-1; d_call: -; j_call: TRBJ1-1; clone_size: many; cdr3_nt: TGCAGTGCTAGTGGGGCCAGCGTGAACACTGAAGCTTTCTTT; cdr3_aa: CSASGASVNTEAFF
v_call: TRBV3-1; d_call: -; j_call: TRBJ2-7; clone_size: many; cdr3_nt: TGTGCCAGCAGCCGACCGTCCAACGAGCAGTACTTC; cdr3_aa: CASSRPSNEQYF
v_call: TRBV12-3/TRBV12-4; d_call: TRBD2; j_call: TRBJ2-7; clone_size: many; cdr3_nt: TGTGCCAGCAGTTTAGTCGCTAGCGGGGGGATCTACGAGCAGTACTTC; cdr3_aa: CASSLVASGGIYEQYF
v_call: TRBV10-1; d_call: TRBD1; j_call: TRBJ1-6; clone_size: many; cdr3_nt: TGCGCCAGCAGTGATCGGACAGGGAATTCACCCCTCCACTTT; cdr3_aa: CASSDRTGNSPLHF
v_call: TRBV3-1; d_call: -; j_call: TRBJ2-1; clone_size: many; cdr3_nt: TGTGCCAGCAGCCAAGATCTGGGGCAGTACAATGAGCAGTTCTTC; cdr3_aa: CASSQDLGQYNEQFF
v_call: TRBV9; d_call: TRBD1; j_call: TRBJ1-3; clone_size: many; cdr3_nt: TGTGCCAGCAGCGTTGGGACAGCCTATAGTCCTGGAAACACCATATATTTT; cdr3_aa: CASSVGTAYSPGNTIYF
v_call: TRBV5-6; d_call: TRBD1; j_call: TRBJ1-1; clone_size: many; cdr3_nt: TGTGCCAGCAGCTACATGGACAGGGGGAACACTGAAGCTTTCTTT; cdr3_aa: CASSYMDRGNTEAFF
v_call: TRBV27; d_call: -; j_call: TRBJ2-2; clone_size: many; cdr3_nt: TGTGCCAGCAGTTTGTCTTGGGGGACCAGTAACACCGGGGAGCTGTTTTTT; cdr3_aa: CASSLSWGTSNTGELFF
v_call: TRBV7-8; d_call: -; j_call: TRBJ1-2; clone_size: -; cdr3_nt: TGTGCCAGCAGCTCATCCCGGGCGATGGCTGGCTACACCTTC; cdr3_aa: CASSSSRAMAGYTF
v_call: TRBV5-1; d_call: -; j_call: TRBJ1-2; clone_size: many; cdr3_nt: TGCGCCAGCAGCTTGGTTCGGGGGGCGCGGAACTATGGCTACACCTTC; cdr3_aa: CASSLVRGARNYGYTF
v_call: TRBV7-9; d_call: -; j_call: TRBJ1-1; clone_size: many; cdr3_nt: TGTGCCAGCAGCCTTCACGGACTCCTTAACACTGAAGCTTTCTTT; cdr3_aa: CASSLHGLLNTEAFF
v_call: TRBV12-3/TRBV12-4; d_call: -; j_call: TRBJ2-1; clone_size: many; cdr3_nt: TGTGCCAGCAGTTTCCCTACAGGGTCCCCCTACAATGAGCAGTTCTTC; cdr3_aa: CASSFPTGSPYNEQFF
v_call: TRBV7-9; d_call: -; j_call: TRBJ1-5; clone_size: many; cdr3_nt: TGTGCCAGCAGCTTAGACACGGCGCGACAGCCCCAGCATTTT; cdr3_aa: CASSLDTARQPQHF
v_call: TRBV20-1; d_call: TRBD1; j_call: TRBJ1-5; clone_size: many; cdr3_nt: TGCAGTGCTAGAGATCAAATTGGACAGGGGTCCCGTGGGCCCCAGCATTTT; cdr3_aa: CSARDQIGQGSRGPQHF
v_call: TRBV5-5; d_call: -; j_call: TRBJ2-2; clone_size: many; cdr3_nt: TGTGCCAGCAGCCCTCAGCCGAACACCGGGGAGCTGTTTTTT; cdr3_aa: CASSPQPNTGELFF
v_call: TRBV29-1; d_call: -; j_call: TRBJ1-1; clone_size: many; cdr3_nt: TGCAGCGCCGGCCCCACTGAAGCTTTCTTT; cdr3_aa: CSAGPTEAFF
v_call: TRBV5-1; d_call: TRBD2; j_call: TRBJ2-1; clone_size: few; cdr3_nt: TGCGCCAGCAGCCTGTTTTTCGGGGGGTCCTACAATGAGCAGTTCTTC; cdr3_aa: CASSLFFGGSYNEQFF
v_call: TRBV28; d_call: -; j_call: TRBJ2-7; clone_size: many; cdr3_nt: TGTGCCAGCAGTTTCGGAGACATTCCCTACGAGCAGTACTTC; cdr3_aa: CASSFGDIPYEQYF
v_call: TRBV15; d_call: -; j_call: TRBJ1-1; clone_size: many; cdr3_nt: TGTGCCACCAGCAGAGATGCATCAGGGAACACTGAAGCTTTCTTT; cdr3_aa: CATSRDASGNTEAFF
v_call: TRBV15; d_call: -; j_call: TRBJ1-3; clone_size: many; cdr3_nt: TGTGCCACCAGCAGTCACGGGGCTGGAAACACCATATATTTT; cdr3_aa: CATSSHGAGNTIYF
v_call: TRBV3-1; d_call: TRBD1; j_call: TRBJ2-1; clone_size: -; cdr3_nt: TGTGCCTCCTGCCGCGGACAGGCAGGGGAGCAGTTCTTC; cdr3_aa: CASCRGQAGEQFF
v_call: TRBV7-2; d_call: -; j_call: TRBJ2-7; clone_size: many; cdr3_nt: TGTGCCAGCAGCTTAGAAGTAAGCTCCTACGAGCAGTACTTC; cdr3_aa: CASSLEVSSYEQYF
v_call: TRBV7-2; d_call: -; j_call: TRBJ2-1; clone_size: -; cdr3_nt: TGTGCCAGCTGCTCCTCGCGGGCGGCGAGTTCCCACAATGAGCAGTTCTTC; cdr3_aa: CASCSSRAASSHNEQFF
v_call: TRBV20-1; d_call: TRBD1; j_call: TRBJ2-5; clone_size: many; cdr3_nt: TGCAGTGCGCATGACAGGGGGGAGACCCAGTACTTC; cdr3_aa: CSAHDRGETQYF
v_call: TRBV20-1; d_call: -; j_call: TRBJ2-3; clone_size: many; cdr3_nt: TGCAGTGCTAGGCCAACTAGGCATACGCAGTATTTT; cdr3_aa: CSARPTRHTQYF
v_call: TRBV4-2; d_call: TRBD2; j_call: TRBJ2-5; clone_size: many; cdr3_nt: TGTGCCAGCAGCCAACAGCGGGGGGCACAAGAGACCCAGTACTTC; cdr3_aa: CASSQQRGAQETQYF
v_call: TRBV20-1; d_call: -; j_call: TRBJ2-7; clone_size: -; cdr3_nt: TGCAGAGCAATGACAGGGACTTACGAGCAGTACTTC; cdr3_aa: CRAMTGTYEQYF
v_call: TRBV6-2/TRBV6-3; d_call: -; j_call: TRBJ2-7; clone_size: many; cdr3_nt: TGTGCCAGCCTGGGGAGCCTTCCGCGGGAGCAGTACTTC; cdr3_aa: CASLGSLPREQYF
v_call: TRBV6-2/TRBV6-3; d_call: TRBD1; j_call: TRBJ2-2; clone_size: few; cdr3_nt: TGTGCCAGCAGTCCCGATCCCGGGACAGGGTTCCCCGGGGAGCTGTTTTTT; cdr3_aa: CASSPDPGTGFPGELFF
v_call: TRBV7-9; d_call: -; j_call: TRBJ2-3; clone_size: many; cdr3_nt: TGTGCCAGCAGCTTAGTCTTGGGGCGCACAGATACGCAGTATTTT; cdr3_aa: CASSLVLGRTDTQYF
v_call: TRBV6-2/TRBV6-3; d_call: TRBD1; j_call: TRBJ1-5; clone_size: many; cdr3_nt: TGTGCCAGCAGTCGACAGGGGAGGGGGGCTCAGCCCCAGCATTTT; cdr3_aa: CASSRQGRGAQPQHF
v_call: TRBV4-2; d_call: -; j_call: TRBJ2-6; clone_size: many; cdr3_nt: TGTGCCAGCAGCCAAGATCGAGGCGCTGGGGCCAACGTCCTGACTTTC; cdr3_aa: CASSQDRGAGANVLTF
v_call: TRBV3-1; d_call: -; j_call: TRBJ1-1; clone_size: many; cdr3_nt: TGTGCCAGCAGCCAAGACGCCCGCAGGGGCTTGAACACTGAAGCTTTCTTT; cdr3_aa: CASSQDARRGLNTEAFF
v_call: TRBV20-1; d_call: -; j_call: TRBJ2-1; clone_size: many; cdr3_nt: TGCAGTGCCTACTCTAGCGCTTCCTACAATGAGCAGTTCTTC; cdr3_aa: CSAYSSASYNEQFF